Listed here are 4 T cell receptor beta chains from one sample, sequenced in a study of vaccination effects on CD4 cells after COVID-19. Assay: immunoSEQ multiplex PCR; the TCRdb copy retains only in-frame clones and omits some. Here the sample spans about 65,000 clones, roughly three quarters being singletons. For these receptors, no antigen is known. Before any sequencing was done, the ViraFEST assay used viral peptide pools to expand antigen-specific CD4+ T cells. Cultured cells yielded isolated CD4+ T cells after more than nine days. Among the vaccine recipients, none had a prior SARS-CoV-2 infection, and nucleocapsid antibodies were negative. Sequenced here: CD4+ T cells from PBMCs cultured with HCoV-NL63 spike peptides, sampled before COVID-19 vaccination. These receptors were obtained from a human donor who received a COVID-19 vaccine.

In nucleotides, the CDR3 is TGTGCCGCGACCTCCCGGGCCTATAATTCACCCCTCCACTTT. This encodes CAATSRAYNSPLHF. V and J are TRBV6-5 and TRBJ1-6; D is undetermined. Germline loops: CDR1 MNHEY, CDR2 SVGAGI. The CDR3 extends over 14 amino acids. Deletions cut 11 bases from V and 2 bases from J, with 13 bases between.

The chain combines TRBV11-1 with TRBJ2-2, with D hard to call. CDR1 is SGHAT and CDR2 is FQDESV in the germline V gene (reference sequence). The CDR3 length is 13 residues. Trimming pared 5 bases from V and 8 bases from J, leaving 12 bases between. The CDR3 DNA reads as TGTGCCAGCAGCCTAAGGCCGGGTGGGGAGCTGTTTTTT. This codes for CASSLRPGGELFF.

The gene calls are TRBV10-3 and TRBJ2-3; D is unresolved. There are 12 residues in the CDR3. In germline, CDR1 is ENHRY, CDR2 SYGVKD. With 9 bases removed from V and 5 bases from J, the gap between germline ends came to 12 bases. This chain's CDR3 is CAIKAGGDTQYF. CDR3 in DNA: TGTGCCATAAAAGCCGGTGGAGATACGCAGTATTTT.

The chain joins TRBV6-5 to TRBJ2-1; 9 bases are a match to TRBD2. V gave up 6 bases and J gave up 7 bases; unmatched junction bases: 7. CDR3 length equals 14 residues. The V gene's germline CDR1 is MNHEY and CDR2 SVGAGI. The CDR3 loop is CASSGGLALNEQFF. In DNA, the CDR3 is TGTGCCAGCAGCGGGGGACTAGCTTTGAATGAGCAGTTCTTC.